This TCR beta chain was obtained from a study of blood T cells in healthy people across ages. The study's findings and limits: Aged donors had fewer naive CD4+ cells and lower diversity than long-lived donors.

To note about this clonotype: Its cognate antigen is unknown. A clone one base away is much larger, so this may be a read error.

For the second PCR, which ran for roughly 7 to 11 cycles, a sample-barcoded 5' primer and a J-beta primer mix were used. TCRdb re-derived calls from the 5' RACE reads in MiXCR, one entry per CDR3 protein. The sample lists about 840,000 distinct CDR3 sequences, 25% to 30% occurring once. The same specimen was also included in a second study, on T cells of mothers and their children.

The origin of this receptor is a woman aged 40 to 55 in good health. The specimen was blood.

The CDR3 coding sequence is TGCAGGGCTAGAGTGGGAGCGGGCGAGCAGTTCTTC. Translating it yields CRARVGAGEQFF. V is TRBV20-1 and J is TRBJ2-1; D is perhaps TRBD2 (6 bases). Germline V gene lookup returns CDR1 DFQATT and CDR2 SNEGSKA (reference sequence). The CDR3 is 12 amino acids.